These 10 T cell receptor beta chains originate from one sample sequenced in a study of cytomegalovirus exposure and HLA in healthy donors. This PCR relied on a set of 60 Vbeta primers and 13 Jbeta primers. Repertoires were generated with immunoSEQ multiplex PCR, while TCRdb's copy carries only in-frame clones and drops some. The table includes more than 70,000 clones, 65% to 70% detected once. The sequenced sample was PBMCs. These receptors originate from a man in his forties in good health and CMV-seropositive.

V usage is TRBV27 and J usage is TRBJ2-2; no reliable D call. Germline V gene lookup returns CDR1 MNHEY and CDR2 SMNVEV (reference sequence). The V end was cut by 6 bases, the J end by 2 bases, with 10 bases between. The CDR3 spans 14 residues. The CDR3 loop is CASRRSFNTGELFF. The CDR3 coding sequence is TGTGCCAGCAGGAGATCCTTCAACACCGGGGAGCTGTTTTTT.

This clone has more than one count but fewer than ten. This chain joins TRBV7-9 and TRBJ2-5; the D is unclear. Trimming took off 2 bases at V and 5 bases at J, with 15 bases between the two ends. The germline V gene has CDR1 SEHNR and CDR2 FQNEAQ (reference sequence). This CDR3 is 15 amino acids long. CDR3 sequence (DNA): TGTGCCAGCAGCTTATCGGCGGTGGCGGCGGAGACCCAGTACTTC. It codes for CASSLSAVAAETQYF.

This clone was counted once. The rearrangement uses TRBV7-3 and TRBJ1-5; TRBD1 agrees at 8 bases. V was clipped by 2 bases and J by 9 bases; unmatched bases: 9. The CDR3 is 15 residues long. The germline gives CDR1 SGHTA, CDR2 FQGTGA. In DNA form, the CDR3 reads TGTGCCAGCAGCTTAGACGGGACAGGAAAACGGCCCCAGCATTTT. Translation gives CASSLDGTGKRPQHF.

Only one count was recorded for this clone. This chain connects TRBV27 to TRBJ1-2; no clear D gene. Germline V CDR1 and CDR2: MNHEY, SMNVEV (reference sequence). The V end lost 5 bases, the J end lost 0 bases, and 13 bases lay between the germline ends. The CDR3 consists of 15 residues. The CDR3 region has the DNA TGTGCCAGCAGTACTCACCGGGATCCTAACTATGGCTACACCTTC. Amino acid sequence: CASSTHRDPNYGYTF.

The chain links TRBV15 to TRBJ1-2; 7 bases are a match to TRBD1. Losses at the gene ends were 3 bases for V and 5 bases for J; bases not matched to a gene: 3. Germline V lookup: CDR1 LNHNV, CDR2 YYDKDF (reference sequence). The CDR3 totals 13 residues. The CDR3 spells CATSSETGYGYTF. CDR3 DNA sequence: TGTGCCACCAGCAGTGAGACAGGGTATGGCTACACCTTC.

The chain is built from TRBV6-1 and TRBJ1-5; D ambiguous. V dropped 11 bases and J dropped 4 bases, with 18 bases sitting between them. The CDR3 has 14 amino acids. Germline CDR1 and CDR2: MNHNS and SASEGT. CDR3 DNA: TGTGCCGTGCAGCCGGGATTAGGTAATCAGCCCCAGCATTTT. Its translation: CAVQPGLGNQPQHF.

The V call is TRBV15, the J call TRBJ1-4; D ambiguous. CDR1 LNHNV and CDR2 YYDKDF come from the germline V gene (reference sequence). Trimming pared 1 base from V and 6 bases from J, leaving 15 bases between. There are 16 residues in the CDR3. The CDR3 DNA is TGTGCCACCAGCAGAGGACGAGATATTCGGGATGAAAAACTGTTTTTT. Amino acids: CATSRGRDIRDEKLFF.

This clone appeared a few times. V usage is TRBV6-1 and J usage is TRBJ1-1; 7 bases agree with TRBD1. CDR3 length: 14 residues. With 4 bases clipped from V and 4 bases from J, the junction kept 6 bases outside the gene matches. Germline CDR1 and CDR2: MNHNS and SASEGT. CDR3 amino acids: CASSVDRVGTEAFF. For the CDR3, the DNA is TGTGCCAGCAGTGTTGACAGGGTAGGCACTGAAGCTTTCTTT.

This chain joins TRBV5-1 and TRBJ1-1, with D perhaps TRBD1 (5 bases). CDR1 and CDR2 (germline): SGHRS, YFSETQ. Trimming stripped 0 bases from V and 0 bases from J, with 12 bases between. The CDR3 contains 16 residues. The CDR3 loop reads CASSLEGRALNTEAFF. The CDR3 DNA follows: TGCGCCAGCAGCTTGGAGGGCAGGGCATTGAACACTGAAGCTTTCTTT.

This CDR3 reads CASSLVGEGGIEAFF. The CDR3 nucleotides read TGTGCCAGCAGCTTGGTAGGGGAGGGAGGGATCGAAGCTTTCTTT. The V call is TRBV5-4, the J call TRBJ1-1, with a weak D call TRBD1 (5 bases). V lost 0 bases to trimming and J lost 8 bases, with 17 bases between them. This CDR3 is built from 15 residues. CDR1 and CDR2 (germline): SGHNT, YYREEE (reference sequence).